Each of the 19 T cell receptor beta chains below was sequenced from the same sample in a study of spatial heterogeneity in lung cancer. TCRdb reanalysed the 5' RACE reads using MiXCR and keeps one entry per CDR3 protein. The sample includes 95,000 to 130,000 distinct CDR3 sequences, 12% of them seen just once. As for time point: blood at routine non-recurrence follow-up after resection. The sequenced material consisted of unsorted whole RNA from tumor, nontumor lung or frozen PBMC. The sample was PBMCs, taken at follow-up. The source is a male donor with early-stage non-small cell lung cancer.

CDR3 nucleotide sequence: TGTGCCAGCAGCTTATGGTCCCAGCGGGGCCCTCGGAGGACAGATACGCAGTATTTT. This gives the protein CASSLWSQRGPRRTDTQYF. V and J are TRBV11-2 and TRBJ2-3, with 7 bases matching TRBD2. V gave up 2 bases and J gave up 3 bases; unmatched junction bases: 17. Germline lookup yields CDR1 SGHAT and CDR2 FQNNGV. This CDR3 has 19 residues.

This clonotype has a handful of counts. The chain is built from TRBV6-4 and TRBJ2-7, with TRBD1 identical over 10 bases. Germline V gene sequence: CDR1 MRHNA, CDR2 SNTAGT. This CDR3 is 17 amino acids long. The CDR3 bases are TGTGCGACCCCAGCGGGAAGAGGGGACAGGGGCCCGGCCGAGCAGTACTTC. Translating gives CATPAGRGDRGPAEQYF.

This clonotype was found a few times. This chain uses TRBV27 with TRBJ1-2; 12 nucleotides match TRBD1. After removal of 5 bases from V and 5 bases from J, the junction contained 12 bases not matched to a gene. CDR3 length equals 17 residues. In germline, CDR1 is MNHEY, CDR2 SMNVEV (reference sequence). The CDR3 spells CASSPGTGGGFGYGYTF. CDR3 in DNA: TGTGCCAGCAGTCCCGGGACAGGGGGCGGATTCGGGTATGGCTACACCTTC.

The sample holds a few counts of this clonotype. The gene calls are TRBV5-1 and TRBJ2-1, with 10 bases that match TRBD2. The germline CDR1 and CDR2 sequences are SGHRS and YFSETQ. After removal of 4 bases from V and 7 bases from J, the junction contained 11 bases not matched to a gene. The CDR3 totals 16 residues. The CDR3 nucleotides are TGCGCCAGCAGCCTCCTCCCGCGGACTAGCGGAAATGAGCAGTTCTTC. Its translation is CASSLLPRTSGNEQFF.

The chain couples TRBV9 to TRBJ1-3; D is possibly TRBD1 (5 bases). Trimming took 4 bases from V and 1 from J, leaving 12 bases between them. Germline CDR1 SGDLS, CDR2 YYNGEE. The CDR3 runs 15 residues. In DNA, the CDR3 is TGTGCCAGCAGCCCCTCCGGGGCTTCTGGAAACACCATATATTTT. Residues: CASSPSGASGNTIYF.

This clonotype was detected only a few times. The chain employs TRBV5-1 and TRBJ2-2; D gene ambiguous. V lost 1 base and J 6 bases, leaving 10 bases between the germline ends. CDR3 length equals 14 residues. Germline V gives CDR1 SGHRS, CDR2 YFSETQ. CDR3 DNA sequence: TGCGCCAGCAGCTTGTCTCAGATCTCCGGGGAGCTGTTTTTT. Amino acid sequence: CASSLSQISGELFF.

This clonotype was observed a handful of times. The rearrangement uses TRBV27 and TRBJ1-2; D call uncertain. This CDR3 region has 13 residues. Germline V gene sequence: CDR1 MNHEY, CDR2 SMNVEV (reference sequence). Deletions cut 3 bases from V and 4 bases from J, with 9 bases between. In DNA, the CDR3 is TGTGCCAGCAGTTTGGAGGGCCTCTATGGCTACACCTTC. Residues: CASSLEGLYGYTF.

This clonotype was counted ten times or more. V is TRBV10-3 and J is TRBJ2-2; D gene ambiguous. The V end was cut by 7 bases, the J end by 3 bases, with 6 bases between. Germline values: CDR1 ENHRY, CDR2 SYGVKD. The length of the CDR3 is 12 residues. The CDR3 DNA reads as TGTGCCATCAACACTTACACCGGGGAGCTGTTTTTT. Its translation is CAINTYTGELFF.

V gene TRBV20-1 combines with J gene TRBJ1-2, with D possibly TRBD1 on 6 matching bases. Between the trimmed V and J ends, which lost 3 bases and 4 bases, there was a span of 18 bases. The CDR3 sequence is 15 residues long. CDR1 DFQATT and CDR2 SNEGSKA come from the germline V gene (reference sequence). The CDR3 spells CSARPPQGPFYGYTF. CDR3 in DNA: TGCAGTGCTAGGCCCCCGCAGGGGCCCTTCTATGGCTACACCTTC.

This clonotype has a handful of counts. The chain combines TRBV3-1 with TRBJ2-3, with 7 bases fitting TRBD2. CDR1 is LGHDT and CDR2 is YNNKEL in the germline V gene (reference sequence). The CDR3 sequence is 13 residues long. J gave up 2 bases and V 4 bases, and 0 bases lay outside the gene matches. DNA for the CDR3: TGTGCCAGCAGCCGACTAGCCACAGATACGCAGTATTTT. Protein sequence: CASSRLATDTQYF.

This clonotype occurred a few times. The V gene is TRBV20-1, the J gene TRBJ1-1, with 10 nucleotides matching TRBD1. The CDR3 is 15 residues long. Germline V lookup: CDR1 DFQATT, CDR2 SNEGSKA (reference sequence). Trimming cost V 1 base and J 5 bases; bases outside gene matches: 7. CDR3: CSARAADRGGTEAFF. The CDR3 coding sequence is TGCAGTGCTAGAGCGGCGGACAGGGGGGGGACTGAAGCTTTCTTT.

The chain recombines TRBV20-1 with TRBJ1-4; D perhaps matches TRBD1 (5 bases). The V gene's germline CDR1 is DFQATT and CDR2 SNEGSKA (reference sequence). V gave up 3 bases and J gave up 6 bases, with 11 bases separating them. The CDR3 extends over 13 amino acids. CDR3 amino acids: CSASRGVDEKLFF. The DNA for the CDR3 is TGCAGTGCTAGTCGAGGGGTGGATGAAAAACTGTTTTTT.

This clonotype was seen many times. The rearrangement links TRBV28 to TRBJ2-7, with TRBD1 matching 7 bases. CDR3 length: 12 residues. V dropped 6 bases and J dropped 3; count of bases not matched to a gene: 2. Germline lookup yields CDR1 MDHEN and CDR2 SYDVKM. The CDR3 DNA is TGTGCCAGCAGGGGACAGCGCTACGAGCAGTACTTC. It yields the protein CASRGQRYEQYF.

The genes are TRBV11-2 and TRBJ2-7; D might be TRBD1 (6 bases). The CDR3 is made up of 14 amino acids. CDR1 and CDR2 from the germline V gene are SGHAT and FQNNGV. V lost 4 bases to trimming and J lost 3 bases, with 13 bases between them. The CDR3 protein is CASSSTRGGYEQYF. DNA for the CDR3: TGTGCCAGCAGCTCTACTAGAGGGGGCTACGAGCAGTACTTC.

There are a few counts of this clonotype. The chain carries TRBV4-1 and TRBJ1-4; TRBD1 is a possible D gene (5 bases). The germline V gene has CDR1 MGHRA and CDR2 YSYEKL. V lost 4 bases and J lost 6, with 9 bases in between. This CDR3 spans 13 amino acids. CDR3 sequence (DNA): TGCGCCAGCAGCCCTCCGGGGGATGAAAAACTGTTTTTT. Translated, it gives CASSPPGDEKLFF.

The table lists this clonotype with many counts. The J gene is TRBJ1-1, the V gene TRBV28; tentative D call: TRBD1 (5 bases). The V and J ends lost 2 bases and 7 bases respectively, with 11 bases between them. The CDR3 totals 13 residues. The germline V gene encodes CDR1 MDHEN and CDR2 SYDVKM. This chain's CDR3 is CASSLVWQGEAFF. In DNA form, the CDR3 reads TGTGCCAGCAGTTTAGTTTGGCAGGGTGAAGCTTTCTTT.

The chain has TRBV6-6 and TRBJ1-1; a possible D gene is TRBD1 (5 bases). Germline loops: CDR1 MNHNY, CDR2 SVGAGI (reference sequence). V was cut by 7 bases and J by 4 bases, with 10 bases left in between. This CDR3 is built from 12 residues. As DNA, the CDR3 is TGTGCCAGCACCACAGGTGTCACTGAAGCTTTCTTT. As protein: CASTTGVTEAFF.

The chain recombines TRBV14 with TRBJ1-1; 7 nucleotides align to TRBD1. With 5 bases clipped from V and 5 bases from J, the junction kept 5 bases outside the gene matches. Germline lookup yields CDR1 SGHDN and CDR2 FVKESK. CDR3 length: 13 residues. For the CDR3, the DNA is TGTGCCAGCAGCTTCGACAGGGCTACTGAAGCTTTCTTT. It encodes CASSFDRATEAFF. Complete variable domain (other parts from reference TRBV14 and TRBJ1-1): EAGVTQFPSHSVIEKGQTVTLRCDPISGHDNLYWYRRVMGKEIKFLLHFVKESKQDESGMPNNRFLAERTGGTYSTLKVQPAELEDSGVYFCASSFDRATEAFFGQGTRLTVV.

The V and J genes are TRBV2 and TRBJ1-2; D gene unclear. Germline V gene data show CDR1 as SNHLY and CDR2 as FYNNEI. This CDR3 has 12 amino acids. The V and J ends lost 8 bases and 2 bases respectively, with 9 bases between them. CDR3 DNA: TGTGCCAGCCAGGAGGGCAACTATGGCTACACCTTC. As protein: CASQEGNYGYTF. The entire variable domain, with the rest obtained from reference TRBV2 and TRBJ1-2, is as follows: EPEVTQTPSHQVTQMGQEVILRCVPISNHLYFYWYRQILGQKVEFLVSFYNNEISEKSEIFDDQFSVERPDGSNFTLKIRSTKLEDSAMYFCASQEGNYGYTFGSGTRLTVV.